These 22 T cell receptor beta chains share one sample of origin, sequenced in a study of control samples from healthy donors and cancer patients. Assay: immunoSEQ multiplex PCR; the TCRdb copy retains only in-frame clones and omits some. The data hold approximately 150,000 clones, with approximately 94% observed a single time. The specimen sequenced was PBMCs. The receptors were gathered from a man aged 55 to 70 with colorectal cancer.

The chain is built from TRBV24-1 and TRBJ2-5, with 9 bases aligning to TRBD2. The CDR3 runs to 16 residues. The V and J ends lost 1 base and 3 bases, in that order; junction bases with no gene match: 5. Looked up from germline, CDR1 is KGHDR and CDR2 is SFDVKD. The CDR3 spells CATSDFEAGGKETQYF. CDR3 sequence (DNA): TGTGCCACCAGTGATTTTGAGGCGGGGGGGAAAGAGACCCAGTACTTC.

V usage is TRBV10-3 and J usage is TRBJ2-2; 11 bases are a match to TRBD2. This CDR3 has 16 amino acids. Germline V CDR1 and CDR2: ENHRY, SYGVKD. The V gene end was trimmed by 7 bases and the J gene end by 1 base; junction bases not matched to a gene: 5. The CDR3 region has the DNA TGTGCCATCATGGGTAGCGGGGGGGAGAACACCGGGGAGCTGTTTTTT. Translation: CAIMGSGGENTGELFF.

The CDR3 nucleotides are TGTGCCAGCAGTTCAACGGCCAGGGAGACCTACAATGAGCAGTTCTTC. It is translated as CASSSTARETYNEQFF. The chain joins TRBV5-5 to TRBJ2-1; D assignment may be TRBD1 or TRBD2 (5 bases each). With 5 bases removed from V and 2 bases from J, the gap between germline ends came to 17 bases. The CDR3 runs to 16 residues. In germline, CDR1 is SGHKS, CDR2 YYEKEE (reference sequence).

The chain recombines TRBV19 with TRBJ1-2; D might be TRBD1 (5 bases). The CDR3 loop spans 13 amino acids. V lost 6 bases to trimming and J lost 3 bases, with 11 bases between them. Per the germline V gene, CDR1 is LNHDA and CDR2 is SQIVND (reference sequence). CDR3 sequence reads: CASSPTVDYGYTF. The CDR3 DNA reads as TGTGCCAGTAGCCCGACAGTGGACTATGGCTACACCTTC.

The chain joins TRBV6-2 or TRBV6-3 to TRBJ2-1; TRBD1 aligns across 10 bases. Germline loops: CDR1 MNHEY, CDR2 SVGEGT. Trimming cost V 2 bases and J 6 bases; bases outside gene matches: 4. The CDR3 extends over 15 amino acids. This CDR3 is CASSYGTGDGNEQFF. DNA of the CDR3: TGTGCCAGCAGTTACGGGACAGGGGACGGCAATGAGCAGTTCTTC.

This chain uses TRBV6-5 with TRBJ2-1; D remains ambiguous. The germline gives CDR1 MNHEY, CDR2 SVGAGI. The CDR3 covers 12 residues. The V end was cut by 6 bases, the J end by 5 bases, with 8 bases between. The CDR3 DNA reads as TGTGCCAGCAGGCTGGGGAACAATGAGCAGTTCTTC. This codes for CASRLGNNEQFF.

This clone was observed a single time. The rearrangement links TRBV7-8 to TRBJ2-3; 16 bases fit TRBD2. The CDR3 loop spans 17 amino acids. In germline, CDR1 is SGHVS, CDR2 FQNEAQ. V shed 3 bases and J 0 bases; nucleotides not matched to a gene: 0. CDR3 nucleotide sequence: TGTGCCAGCAGCTTGGGACTAGCGGGGGGGAGCACAGATACGCAGTATTTT. It encodes CASSLGLAGGSTDTQYF.

V gene TRBV5-4 combines with J gene TRBJ2-3; 7 nucleotides align to TRBD2. V was clipped by 3 bases and J by 7 bases; unmatched bases: 11. The CDR3 length is 15 residues. CDR1 is SGHNT, CDR2 YYREEE, per germline (reference sequence). The CDR3 region is CASSSGGGSSHTQYF. The CDR3 DNA is TGTGCCAGCAGCTCTGGGGGGGGGTCAAGCCATACGCAGTATTTT.

The V and J genes are TRBV19 and TRBJ1-2; 8 nucleotides match TRBD1. This CDR3 has 14 amino acids. The V gene's germline CDR1 is LNHDA and CDR2 SQIVND (reference sequence). Losses at the gene ends were 3 bases for V and 4 bases for J; bases not matched to a gene: 4. CDR3 sequence (DNA): TGTGCCAGTAGTATTCGACAGGGGAGCTATGGCTACACCTTC. Protein sequence: CASSIRQGSYGYTF.

With respect to this clone: The same CDR3 can be traced to other DNA sequences in this sample. This chain uses TRBV27 with TRBJ1-1; 7 bases agree with TRBD1. Losses at the gene ends were 5 bases for V and 0 bases for J; bases not matched to a gene: 3. Per the germline V gene, CDR1 is MNHEY and CDR2 is SMNVEV (reference sequence). CDR3 length: 14 amino acids. CDR3 in amino acids: CASSRQGMNTEAFF. The DNA of the CDR3 is TGTGCCAGCAGTCGACAGGGCATGAACACTGAAGCTTTCTTT.

The chain couples TRBV19 to TRBJ1-3; D call uncertain. Germline V gene sequence: CDR1 LNHDA, CDR2 SQIVND (reference sequence). This CDR3 has 16 amino acids. V lost 3 bases to trimming and J lost 0 bases, with 12 bases between them. The CDR3, as DNA: TGTGCCAGTAGTATTGGGGAGCGGAGCTCTGGAAACACCATATATTTT. This translates into CASSIGERSSGNTIYF.

The chain is built from TRBV5-1 and TRBJ1-2; TRBD1 matches 10 bases. Trimming removed 2 bases from V and 6 bases from J; junction bases left unmatched: 4. This CDR3 has 14 amino acids. Germline assignment: CDR1 SGHRS and CDR2 YFSETQ. The CDR3 nucleotides are TGCGCCAGCAGCTTTTTCGGACAGGGGGATGGCTACACCTTC. As protein: CASSFFGQGDGYTF.

The chain carries TRBV11-2 and TRBJ2-5, with 10 bases that match TRBD1. The CDR3 is made up of 16 amino acids. Germline V gene data show CDR1 as SGHAT and CDR2 as FQNNGV. J gave up 1 base and V 5 bases, and 7 bases lay outside the gene matches. The CDR3 DNA reads TGTGCCAGCAGCCCCGGGACAGGGGAGTCCCAAGAGACCCAGTACTTC. Protein: CASSPGTGESQETQYF.

V is TRBV5-8 and J is TRBJ1-1, with D uncertain. The CDR3 length is 12 residues. Trimming pared 2 bases from V and 2 bases from J, leaving 4 bases between. The germline V gene encodes CDR1 SGHTS and CDR2 YDEGEE. CDR3 residues: CASSLFNTEAFF. Here the CDR3 DNA reads TGTGCCAGCAGCTTATTCAACACTGAAGCTTTCTTT.

The rearrangement uses TRBV28 and TRBJ2-3; TRBD1 matches 10 bases. Germline trimming cut 5 bases from V and 4 bases from J; bases unmatched to any gene: 18. Germline values: CDR1 MDHEN, CDR2 SYDVKM. The CDR3 spans 19 residues. The DNA for the CDR3 is TGTGCCAGCAGTCCCCCCTACACCGGGACAGGGGCGAGCGCAGATACGCAGTATTTT. Translating it yields CASSPPYTGTGASADTQYF.

The chain carries TRBV7-8 and TRBJ1-5; TRBD1 is a possible D gene (6 bases). CDR3 length: 16 residues. Trimming shortened V by 1 base and J by 9 bases, and 19 bases separated the two germline ends. CDR1 and CDR2 (germline): SGHVS, FQNEAQ. CDR3 loop: CASSLGGEGGLGPQHF. The CDR3 coding sequence is TGTGCCAGCAGCTTAGGAGGAGAGGGGGGGCTTGGGCCCCAGCATTTT.

The gene calls are TRBV2 and TRBJ1-4; no clear D. The V end lost 5 bases, the J end lost 8 bases, and 18 bases lay between the germline ends. The CDR3 contains 15 residues. CDR1 is SNHLY, CDR2 FYNNEI, per germline. The CDR3 DNA reads TGTGCCAGCAGTAGGCAGACCGATAGACGGGAAAAACTGTTTTTT. It is translated as CASSRQTDRREKLFF.

As to this clone: At the DNA level, this CDR3 is encoded by other sequences in the same sample as well. V and J are TRBV5-1 and TRBJ2-7; tentative D call: TRBD1 (5 bases). The CDR3 contains 12 residues. The V gene lost 7 bases and the J gene lost 3 bases, with 11 bases spanning the gap. Looked up from germline, CDR1 is SGHRS and CDR2 is YFSETQ. CDR3 bases: TGCGCCAGCTCCTTGCAGGGCTACGAGCAGTACTTC. Encoded protein: CASSLQGYEQYF.

V usage is TRBV6-5 and J usage is TRBJ1-1; D might be TRBD1 (6 bases). V lost 7 bases, J lost 2 bases, and 11 bases lay in between. Germline V CDR1 and CDR2: MNHEY, SVGAGI. The length of the CDR3 is 13 residues. CDR3 protein: CASTRTVNTEAFF. CDR3 sequence (DNA): TGTGCCAGCACCAGGACAGTTAACACTGAAGCTTTCTTT.

The chain combines TRBV28 with TRBJ1-4, with TRBD1 as a possible D gene (6 bases). Germline CDR1 MDHEN, CDR2 SYDVKM. Trimming stripped 4 bases from V and 0 bases from J, with 12 bases between. This CDR3 region has 16 residues. CDR3 sequence (DNA): TGTGCCAGCAGTTCCGGGACACGCGCAACTAATGAAAAACTGTTTTTT. Its protein product is CASSSGTRATNEKLFF. The complete variable domain, with remaining parts taken from reference TRBV28 and TRBJ1-4, reads DVKVTQSSRYLVKRTGEKVFLECVQDMDHENMFWYRQDPGLGLRLIYFSYDVKMKEKGDIPEGYSVSREKKERFSLILESASTNQTSMYLCASSSGTRATNEKLFFGSGTQLSVL.

CDR3: CASSGDRRETQYF. Written as DNA, the CDR3 is TGTGCCAGCAGTGGAGACAGGAGGGAGACCCAGTACTTC. This chain connects TRBV12-3 or TRBV12-4 to TRBJ2-5; a possible D gene is TRBD1 (6 bases). The CDR3 has 13 amino acids. Between the trimmed V and J ends, which lost 5 bases and 5 bases, there was a span of 12 bases.

DNA for the CDR3: TGTGCCAGCAATTGGCAGGGGGCGCTTGACGGGCTCGGTGGCACTGAAGCTTTCTTT. Translated: CASNWQGALDGLGGTEAFF. The chain links TRBV27 to TRBJ1-1; TRBD1 agrees at 8 bases. In germline, CDR1 is MNHEY, CDR2 SMNVEV (reference sequence). CDR3 length: 19 residues. The V gene end was trimmed by 7 bases and the J gene end by 4 bases; junction bases not matched to a gene: 23.